This T cell receptor beta chain was recorded in a study of blood T cell repertoires in COVID-19. CDR1 and CDR2 (germline): MNHEY, SVGAGI. V shed 0 bases and J 0 bases; nucleotides not matched to a gene: 3. This CDR3 is 16 amino acids long. Assay used: immunoSEQ multiplex PCR; TCRdb lists only in-frame clones, some missing. This sample has 25,000 to 30,000 clones, with over 70% found just once. The V and J genes are TRBV6-5 and TRBJ2-7; the match to TRBD1 covers 9 bases. The receptor was isolated from a woman aged 60-75 years with acute or convalescent COVID-19. Sequences were obtained from peripheral blood. CDR3 sequence reads: CASSYSRTGDSYEQYF. CDR3 nucleotides: TGTGCCAGCAGTTACTCTAGGACAGGGGACTCCTACGAGCAGTACTTC.